The clone carrying this T cell receptor (beta chain) was recorded a few times. What it recognizes is unknown. This specimen comes from a study of cytomegalovirus exposure and HLA in healthy donors. General study points: HLA-A and HLA-B allele assignments for most subjects were reportedly predicted accurately using TCR beta sequences. Association of a missense DCLRE1C variant with TCR beta V- and J-gene trimming was reported in a later analysis. Across HLA loci, a later analysis found differing TCR association rates, with DRB1 most and HLA-C fewest.

Trimming took 5 bases from V and 1 from J; bases not matched to a gene: 6. CDR3 length: 15 amino acids. Germline values: CDR1 SGHRS, CDR2 YFSETQ. This PCR relied on a set of 60 Vbeta primers and 13 Jbeta primers. As processed by the authors: Approximately 11 million shared chains were among about 80 million unique TCR beta chains counted in a later analysis. Clones were read by immunoSEQ multiplex PCR, and TCRdb kept only the in-frame ones, dropping some. The D gene and trimming were derived from the DNA, and the V and J assignments and clone size from that table. The sample lists roughly 200,000 clones; less than 90% were seen once.

The specimen was PBMCs. This TCR derives from a woman in her thirties in good health and CMV-seronegative. The chain employs TRBV5-1 and TRBJ1-5; 7 nucleotides align to TRBD1. CDR3 sequence: CASRGWTGSNQPQHF. The CDR3 bases are TGCGCCAGCAGGGGATGGACAGGAAGCAATCAGCCCCAGCATTTT.